This T cell receptor (beta chain) originates from a study of blood T cell repertoires in COVID-19. The overall study: Specimens from acute and convalescent COVID-19 originated in the United States, Italy and Spain. The cDNA or gDNA used as material had been derived from T cells, B-cell-depleted T cells, or PBMCs.

Source study methods: For nucleated cells, counts were estimated from reference gene primer amplification. Sequencing used immunoSEQ multiplex PCR; TCRdb keeps in-frame clones, though not all of them. That table is the source of V, J and clone size, and D and trimming were worked out from the DNA. The data show around 280,000 clones, roughly 89% seen once. The CDR3 loop spans 13 amino acids. Trimming left V 1 base short and J 7 bases short, with 9 bases between. CDR1 is MGHRA, CDR2 YSYEKL, per germline. Participants' own reports of clinical history determined their cohort assignment. The origin of this receptor is a woman under 30 with acute COVID-19. The chain uses TRBV4-1 and TRBJ2-3; D gene uncertain. The sample consisted of PBMCs or T cells enriched from blood (not recorded which). The CDR3 DNA sequence: TGCGCCAGCAGCCAAGGGCAACAGAATACGCAGTATTTT. Its protein is CASSQGQQNTQYF.